Listed below are T cell receptor beta chains from one sample, sequenced in a study of blood T cell repertoires in COVID-19. Using immunoSEQ multiplex PCR, the repertoire was profiled, and TCRdb retains in-frame clones only, with some absent. Found here are 200,000 to 250,000 clones, around 88% of them singletons; the top ten hold around 4%. Material for sequencing was PBMCs or T cells enriched from blood (not recorded which). The source is a woman in her twenties or thirties who had recovered from COVID-19. The CDR3 runs from the conserved cysteine through the conserved F or W. Each record gives: clone size, V gene, CDR3 protein. For some rows the clone size is stated as once, few or many, or as a class when expanded; others skip it.

>.|TRBV9
CASSVYEGSEQFF
>few|TRBV7-9
CASSATGIGNQPQHF
>.|TRBV6-5
CASSRTGVETQYF
>.|TRBV27
CASSLSRQGRTSYNEQFF
>.|TRBV3-1/TRBV3-2
CASSQGTGGYEQYF
>.|TRBV11-2
CASGRGAHEQYF
>.|TRBV24-1
CATRPMGGNTQYF
>few|TRBV28
CASSSRVDRGNTEAFF
>.|TRBV6-5
CASSYPGGAGTEAFF
>.|TRBV10-3
CAISDPTSFHEQYF
>many|TRBV28
CASSSMDSPSYNEQFF
>.|TRBV6-5
CASSYAGQLNTEAFF
>.|TRBV4-1
CASSQGASRKYNEQFF
>.|TRBV2
CASSGQGLAIPGELFF
>.|TRBV6-4
CASSGRDTGELFF
>.|TRBV7-2
CASSFLGAGGQPQHF
>.|TRBV18
CASSEGRNQPQHF
>.|TRBV5-8
CASSVGTAANTGELFF
>.|TRBV20-1
CSASMVGGEQYF
>.|TRBV4-3
CASSQDTRRGFDTEAFF
>.|TRBV28
CASSWDPGGGKTQYF
>.|TRBV2
CASSETLPSNQPQHF
>.|TRBV5-1
CASSTGQGRAYGYTF
>.|TRBV11-2
CASSLGASSHYGYTF
>.|TRBV5-1
CASSLGQGANVLTF
>.|TRBV11-3
CASSPNSLSKGELFF
>.|TRBV5-6
CASSLIYGGRSTDTQYF
>.|TRBV16
CASSPSPGTDTQYF
>.|TRBV7-3
CASSRLAGGYNEQFF
>.|TRBV9
CASSVGYSNQPQHF
>.|TRBV27
CASSLYPEREGRWSWETQYF
>few|TRBV6-1
CASSEVGQGPYEQYF
>.|TRBV29-1
CSVVSDEQYF
>.|TRBV5-8
CASSRGYSNQPQHF
>.|TRBV7-2
CASSPRTGDNEQFF
>once|TRBV18
CASSRVWTSTEAFF
>.|TRBV9
CASSPGAGYQETQYF
>.|TRBV7-9
CASSEGQGANYGYTF
>.|TRBV19
CASSPGGGNQPQHF
>.|TRBV3-1/TRBV3-2
CASSHNTGTSENEQFF
>few|TRBV20-1
CSASSPGGYQPQHF
>.|TRBV15
CATSRDLDSNSPLHF
>once|TRBV27
CASSLNRADTEAFF
>.|TRBV3-1/TRBV3-2
CASSQRQGAGEKLFF
>.|TRBV7-2
CASSQDNMSNQPQHF
>.|TRBV27
CASSFSPGRRWAFF
>.|TRBV30
CAWSGDRLMEQYF
>.|TRBV5-6
CASSLEGQGYGYTF
>.|TRBV30
CAGTDRRGYTF
>.|TRBV18
CASSPVGQGAGNQPQHF
>.|TRBV25-1
CAVASNQGWGNTIYF
>.|TRBV2
CASTILGHNYGYTF
>.|TRBV6-1
CASSEALRTETGNTIYF
>.|TRBV27
CASSPFSQGNQPQHF
>.|TRBV5-1
CASELRGGSSYNEQFF
>.|TRBV30
CAWQSGGFSEKLFF
>.|TRBV11-3
CASSLGGGYGYTF